One sample yielded the 19 T cell receptor beta chains listed below, sequenced in a study of blood T cell repertoires in COVID-19. Here immunoSEQ multiplex PCR was the method, and the copy in TCRdb shows in-frame clones only, minus some. The sample carries approximately 69,000 clones, about four fifths recorded once. Sample: peripheral blood. The origin of the receptors is a woman between 65 and 79 years old with acute or convalescent COVID-19.

This clone was found a few times. The rearrangement uses TRBV6-2 or TRBV6-3 and TRBJ1-6; D gene ambiguous. The CDR3 consists of 14 residues. Germline values: CDR1 MNHEY, CDR2 SVGEGT. V lost 6 bases and J 5 bases, leaving 11 bases between the germline ends. The CDR3 reads CASSHPLDNSPLHF. The CDR3, as DNA: TGTGCCAGCAGCCACCCACTGGATAATTCACCCCTCCACTTT.

This clone came up once. The J gene is TRBJ2-7, the V gene TRBV29-1; weak D call: TRBD1 (6 bases). Germline CDR1 SQVTM, CDR2 ANQGSEA. Deletions cut 7 bases from V and 2 bases from J, with 9 bases between. This CDR3 has 11 amino acids. The CDR3 region is CSAGQTYEQYF. Here the CDR3 DNA reads TGCAGCGCCGGACAGACCTACGAGCAGTACTTC.

This clone was seen a handful of times. V and J are TRBV12-3 or TRBV12-4 and TRBJ2-7; the D gene is possibly TRBD1 (6 bases). Trimming removed 9 bases at V and 6 bases at J, with 15 bases between. CDR3 length: 12 amino acids. The CDR3 protein is CASGPDSSEQYF. The DNA of the CDR3 is TGTGCCAGTGGCCCGGACAGCTCCGAGCAGTACTTC.

V and J are TRBV5-1 and TRBJ2-1; tentatively, D is TRBD2 (5 bases). The CDR3 covers 13 residues. Germline V gene data show CDR1 as SGHRS and CDR2 as YFSETQ. V was clipped by 5 bases and J by 9 bases, with 15 bases between them. The CDR3 DNA reads as TGCGCCAGCAGAGGTACTCGACGGGGTGAGCAGTTCTTC. It codes for CASRGTRRGEQFF.

V gene TRBV29-1 combines with J gene TRBJ2-1; weak D call: TRBD2 (5 bases). This CDR3 is 12 amino acids long. Germline-derived CDR1 and CDR2 are SQVTM and ANQGSEA. The V and J ends lost 4 bases and 4 bases respectively, with 8 bases between them. The CDR3 is CSVGGGYNEQFF. CDR3 DNA sequence: TGCAGCGTTGGAGGAGGATACAATGAGCAGTTCTTC.

The chain carries TRBV10-3 and TRBJ2-3; TRBD2 is a possible D gene (7 bases). Germline V lookup: CDR1 ENHRY, CDR2 SYGVKD. The CDR3 runs to 14 residues. V gave up 11 bases and J gave up 4 bases, with 19 bases separating them. In nucleotides, the CDR3 is TGTGCCTCGGGGGGAGCGGCAGGGGCAGATACGCAGTATTTT. Amino acids: CASGGAAGADTQYF.

The J gene is TRBJ1-6, the V gene TRBV30; D remains unclear. V lost 6 bases and J 1 base, leaving 7 bases between the germline ends. This CDR3 has 13 amino acids. Germline V gene sequence: CDR1 GTSNPN, CDR2 SVGIG (reference sequence). This CDR3 reads CACCESYNSPLHF. The CDR3 DNA follows: TGTGCCTGCTGCGAGTCCTATAATTCACCCCTCCACTTT.

The chain couples TRBV7-8 to TRBJ2-5; D unresolved. Trimming removed 5 bases at V and 1 base at J, with 11 bases between. The length of the CDR3 is 14 residues. The germline V gene encodes CDR1 SGHVS and CDR2 FQNEAQ. DNA of the CDR3: TGTGCCAGCAGCGCTACAGAGATCCAAGAGACCCAGTACTTC. Translated: CASSATEIQETQYF. The variable domain in full, completed from reference TRBV7-8 and TRBJ2-5, reads GAGVSQSPRYKVAKRGQDVALRCDPISGHVSLFWYQQALGQGPEFLTYFQNEAQLDKSGLPSDRFFAERPEGSVSTLKIQRTQQEDSAVYLCASSATEIQETQYFGPGTRLLVL.

The chain links TRBV9 to TRBJ2-3; D is uncertain. The CDR3 contains 12 residues. The germline V gene encodes CDR1 SGDLS and CDR2 YYNGEE. V lost 2 bases to trimming and J lost 2 bases, with 3 bases between them. DNA of the CDR3: TGTGCCAGCAGCGTCCTCACAGATACGCAGTATTTT. It codes for CASSVLTDTQYF.

This chain connects TRBV28 to TRBJ1-4; TRBD1 aligns across 9 bases. V was pared by 8 bases and J by 10 bases, with 11 bases of the junction left unmatched. From germline, CDR1 is MDHEN and CDR2 SYDVKM. The CDR3 is 14 residues long. DNA for the CDR3: TGTGCCAGCTCACGGGACAGGGTTGTCGGAAAACTGTTTTTT. Translating gives CASSRDRVVGKLFF.

J is TRBJ2-2 and V is TRBV18, with D perhaps TRBD2 (6 bases). Trimming stripped 6 bases from V and 0 bases from J, with 14 bases between. CDR3 length: 16 residues. Germline V gives CDR1 KGHSH, CDR2 LQKENI. CDR3 DNA sequence: TGTGCCAGCTCCCGTATCGGGACTGCGAACACCGGGGAGCTGTTTTTT. Amino acid sequence: CASSRIGTANTGELFF.

For the CDR3, the DNA is TGTGCCAGCAGCCAAGAAGGACTCGGTGAGCAGTACTTC. As protein: CASSQEGLGEQYF. V gene TRBV4-2 combines with J gene TRBJ2-7; the D gene is possibly TRBD2 (5 bases). Per germline, CDR1 LGHNA and CDR2 YNFKEQ. CDR3 size: 13 residues. V was shortened by 0 bases and J by 7 bases, with 10 bases between the two germline ends.

This chain connects TRBV19 to TRBJ1-3; D is unclear. V was shortened by 4 bases and J by 4 bases, with 8 bases between the two germline ends. Germline loops: CDR1 LNHDA, CDR2 SQIVND (reference sequence). The CDR3 consists of 13 residues. The CDR3 nucleotides read TGTGCCAGTAGTACCTTCGTCGGAAACACCATATATTTT. Translating it yields CASSTFVGNTIYF.

The sample holds a few counts of this clone. The chain joins TRBV11-2 to TRBJ2-1; maybe TRBD1 (6 bases). Per the germline V gene, CDR1 is SGHAT and CDR2 is FQNNGV. The CDR3 is 13 amino acids. V was shortened by 1 base and J by 9 bases, with 10 bases between the two germline ends. The CDR3 region has the DNA TGTGCCAGCAGCTTAGGGGGGCGCGCTGAGCAGTTCTTC. It yields the protein CASSLGGRAEQFF.

V is TRBV12-3 or TRBV12-4 and J is TRBJ1-2; D uncertain. Trimming cost V 11 bases and J 5 bases, with 12 bases left between them. The CDR3 covers 11 residues. CDR3 protein: CAGSRGYGYTF. DNA of the CDR3: TGTGCCGGTAGTAGAGGATATGGCTACACCTTC.

This clone was observed a handful of times. The V and J genes are TRBV7-2 and TRBJ1-5; the D gene is possibly TRBD1 (6 bases). The germline CDR1 and CDR2 sequences are SGHTA and FQGNSA. Trimming cost V 4 bases and J 3 bases, with 13 bases left between them. This CDR3 is 15 amino acids long. The CDR3, as DNA: TGTGCCAGCAGCTGGGGACATAGGGTCAATCAGCCCCAGCATTTT. This sequence encodes CASSWGHRVNQPQHF. The full variable domain, completed using reference TRBV7-2 and TRBJ1-5, is GAGVSQSPSNKVTEKGKDVELRCDPISGHTALYWYRQSLGQGLEFLIYFQGNSAPDKSGLPSDRFSAERTGGSVSTLTIQRTQQEDSAVYLCASSWGHRVNQPQHFGDGTRLSIL.

This clone was picked up a small number of times. This chain joins TRBV28 and TRBJ1-1; D possibly corresponds to TRBD1 (6 bases). CDR1 MDHEN and CDR2 SYDVKM come from the germline V gene. The V gene lost 5 bases and the J gene lost 0 bases, with 16 bases spanning the gap. CDR3 length equals 16 residues. CDR3 DNA sequence: TGTGCCAGCAGTCGCGTCAGGGGAACCATGAACACTGAAGCTTTCTTT. Protein product: CASSRVRGTMNTEAFF.

The chain employs TRBV7-8 and TRBJ1-2; 10 bases fit TRBD1. CDR1 is SGHVS, CDR2 FQNEAQ, per germline. J lost 7 bases, V lost 1 base, and 3 bases had no gene match. The CDR3 consists of 14 residues. The CDR3 region has the DNA TGTGCCAGCAGCTTAGAGGGACAGGGGTTTGGCTACACCTTC. It translates to CASSLEGQGFGYTF.

The chain links TRBV27 to TRBJ1-1; D not certain. The CDR3 is 14 residues long. Germline loops: CDR1 MNHEY, CDR2 SMNVEV (reference sequence). Trimming stripped 2 bases from V and 0 bases from J, with 7 bases between. The CDR3 protein is CASSLPRLNTEAFF. Written as DNA, the CDR3 is TGTGCCAGCAGTTTACCCAGATTGAACACTGAAGCTTTCTTT.